These 32 T cell receptor beta chains originate from one sample sequenced in a study of Ad26.COV2.S vaccination and SARS-CoV-2 variants. Sequencing was performed with immunoSEQ multiplex PCR; in TCRdb, only in-frame clones are kept and a portion is missing. The data show 300,000 to 350,000 clones, approximately 90% seen once. Treatment reported: 15 to 20 received Ad26.COV2.S at low or high dose, single or two shots; 5 received placebo; per-sample allocation not given. Sampling was performed 63 days after the first vaccine or placebo injection. The material was peripheral blood, obtained in a trial of Ad26.COV2.S vaccine versus placebo. These receptors were taken from a person between 18 and 59 years old who received the Ad26.COV2.S COVID-19 vaccine or a placebo.

The chain employs TRBV27 and TRBJ1-1, with 12 bases fitting TRBD1. V was pared by 0 bases and J by 1 base, with 9 bases of the junction left unmatched. The CDR3 has 19 amino acids. Germline CDR1 is MNHEY and CDR2 is SMNVEV (reference sequence). The CDR3 nucleotides read TGTGCCAGCAGTTTATCGTGGCCCCCGGGACAGGGGGCGAACACTGAAGCTTTCTTT. This encodes CASSLSWPPGQGANTEAFF.

The chain couples TRBV3-1 (or the pseudogene TRBV3-2) to TRBJ1-1; D not certain. V was trimmed by 4 bases and J by 1 base, leaving 16 bases between them. The CDR3 runs 16 residues. Per the germline V gene, CDR1 is LGHDT and CDR2 is YNNKEL (reference sequence). CDR3 loop: CASSPGLTAWNTEAFF. DNA of the CDR3: TGTGCCAGCAGCCCGGGTCTCACTGCCTGGAACACTGAAGCTTTCTTT.

The chain has TRBV2 and TRBJ2-1; D is uncertain. The CDR3 contains 16 residues. Germline loops: CDR1 SNHLY, CDR2 FYNNEI. Trimming stripped 6 bases from V and 0 bases from J, with 15 bases between. CDR3 protein: CASSLQATSSYNEQFF. The CDR3 coding sequence is TGTGCCAGCAGCCTTCAGGCAACGAGCTCCTACAATGAGCAGTTCTTC.

In DNA, the CDR3 is TGTGCCAGCAGCGCCACCGGGCCCAGCAATGAGCAGTTCTTC. It yields the protein CASSATGPSNEQFF. The chain is built from TRBV9 and TRBJ2-1, with no clear D. CDR3 size: 14 residues. Germline CDR1 and CDR2: SGDLS and YYNGEE. Trimming removed 3 bases from V and 6 bases from J, with 13 bases in between.

The gene calls are TRBV6-6 and TRBJ1-4; no reliable D call. Trimming stripped 2 bases from V and 5 bases from J, with 6 bases between. CDR1 is MNHNY, CDR2 SVGAGI, per germline (reference sequence). CDR3 length: 13 amino acids. The CDR3 DNA follows: TGTGCCAGCAGTTACCGGCTGAATGAAAAACTGTTTTTT. Translation gives CASSYRLNEKLFF.

V is TRBV4-1 and J is TRBJ2-7; TRBD2 agrees at 8 bases. The junction had 6 bases not matched to a gene; V was cut back by 1 base and J by 4 bases. CDR1 is MGHRA, CDR2 YSYEKL, per germline. The CDR3 is made up of 15 amino acids. Here the CDR3 reads CASSQAAGVGYEQYF. In nucleotides, the CDR3 is TGCGCCAGCAGCCAAGCAGCGGGGGTTGGGTACGAGCAGTACTTC.

The J gene is TRBJ2-3, the V gene TRBV28, with TRBD2 matching over 8 bases. Per germline, CDR1 MDHEN and CDR2 SYDVKM. Unmatched junction bases numbered 8, after V lost 6 bases and J lost 6 bases. This CDR3 has 14 amino acids. The CDR3, as DNA: TGTGCCAGCAGCCCTACGGGGGGGCCCGATACGCAGTATTTT. It is translated as CASSPTGGPDTQYF.

This clone has only a few counts. The chain joins TRBV6-1 to TRBJ2-5; D not certain. CDR3 length: 15 amino acids. V gave up 1 base and J gave up 2 bases, with 11 bases separating them. CDR1 and CDR2 (germline): MNHNS, SASEGT. The CDR3 loop is CASSEGWGLQETQYF. The CDR3 DNA is TGTGCCAGCAGTGAAGGGTGGGGATTGCAAGAGACCCAGTACTTC.

CDR3 residues: CATSGRVGTEAFF. The CDR3 DNA sequence: TGTGCCACCAGTGGGAGGGTTGGCACTGAAGCTTTCTTT. The V and J genes are TRBV24-1 and TRBJ1-1; D unclear. V was clipped by 5 bases and J by 4 bases, with 10 bases between them. The germline V gene has CDR1 KGHDR and CDR2 SFDVKD. The CDR3 totals 13 residues.

The chain recombines TRBV29-1 with TRBJ2-1, with 7 bases that match TRBD1. Germline V gives CDR1 SQVTM, CDR2 ANQGSEA. With V trimmed by 3 bases and J by 1 base, 0 bases remained unmatched. This CDR3 contains 13 residues. This chain's CDR3 is CSVDRGSYNEQFF. In DNA, the CDR3 is TGCAGCGTTGACAGGGGGTCCTACAATGAGCAGTTCTTC.

J is TRBJ2-1 and V is TRBV29-1, with a possible D match to TRBD1 (5 bases). CDR1 SQVTM and CDR2 ANQGSEA come from the germline V gene. The CDR3 is 19 residues long. Trimming took 2 bases from V and 0 from J, leaving 23 bases between them. CDR3: CSVEPWNAQGVFSYNEQFF. The CDR3 coding sequence is TGCAGCGTTGAACCTTGGAACGCGCAGGGTGTATTCTCCTACAATGAGCAGTTCTTC.

The V gene is TRBV12-3 or TRBV12-4, the J gene TRBJ2-2; D possibly corresponds to TRBD1 (6 bases). Between the trimmed V and J ends, which lost 7 bases and 6 bases, there was a span of 12 bases. This CDR3 spans 13 amino acids. The CDR3 coding sequence is TGTGCCAGCATCCCACAGGGTTCCGGGGAGCTGTTTTTT. Residues: CASIPQGSGELFF.

This chain uses TRBV3-1 (or the pseudogene TRBV3-2) with TRBJ2-7, with 8 bases matching TRBD1. Germline CDR1 and CDR2: LGHDT and YNNKEL (reference sequence). The CDR3 runs 14 residues. The J segment lost 2 bases and the V segment lost 7 bases, leaving 7 bases of the junction unmatched. In nucleotides, the CDR3 is TGTGCCAGCACCTTCCAGGGGGCCCCCTACGAGCAGTACTTC. It translates to CASTFQGAPYEQYF.

The chain employs TRBV14 and TRBJ2-7, with D perhaps TRBD1 (6 bases). Deletions cut 3 bases from V and 2 bases from J, with 11 bases between. The CDR3 extends over 14 amino acids. Germline CDR1 SGHDN, CDR2 FVKESK. The CDR3 nucleotides are TGTGCCAGCAGCCAGGGACACGGTACCTACGAGCAGTACTTC. Translating it yields CASSQGHGTYEQYF.

For this clone: Other DNA sequences in the same sample also yield this CDR3. The chain employs TRBV18 and TRBJ2-7; D call uncertain. CDR3 length equals 13 residues. Trimming left V 0 bases short and J 4 bases short, with 7 bases between. Germline loops: CDR1 KGHSH, CDR2 LQKENI. CDR3 loop: CASSPPSAYEQYF. The CDR3, as DNA: TGTGCCAGCTCACCACCGAGCGCTTACGAGCAGTACTTC.

V usage is TRBV7-9 and J usage is TRBJ2-6; D remains ambiguous. Germline V gene sequence: CDR1 SEHNR, CDR2 FQNEAQ (reference sequence). The CDR3 sequence is 15 residues long. The germline V and J ends were trimmed by 2 bases and 2 bases, with 7 bases remaining between them. CDR3 region: CASSLKMTGANVLTF. CDR3 sequence (DNA): TGTGCCAGCAGCTTAAAAATGACTGGGGCCAACGTCCTGACTTTC.

The chain uses TRBV18 and TRBJ1-1; possible D gene TRBD1, 5 bases. This CDR3 is built from 13 residues. Germline V gives CDR1 KGHSH, CDR2 LQKENI. Trimming took off 1 base at V and 6 bases at J, with 9 bases between the two ends. Here the CDR3 DNA reads TGTGCCAGCTCACCACAGGGGACCGCTGAAGCTTTCTTT. Amino acids: CASSPQGTAEAFF. Full variable domain (outside the CDR3, taken from reference TRBV18 and TRBJ1-1): NAGVMQNPRHLVRRRGQEARLRCSPMKGHSHVYWYRQLPEEGLKFMVYLQKENIIDESGMPKERFSAEFPKEGPSILRIQQVVRGDSAAYFCASSPQGTAEAFFGQGTRLTVV.

The chain employs TRBV10-3 and TRBJ1-3; TRBD1 matches at 11 bases. Germline trimming cut 6 bases from V and 6 bases from J; bases unmatched to any gene: 7. The CDR3 is 15 residues long. The germline V gene encodes CDR1 ENHRY and CDR2 SYGVKD. CDR3 in DNA: TGTGCCATCAGGCCCGGGACAGGGGGAACAAACACCATATATTTT. This translates into CAIRPGTGGTNTIYF.

The CDR3 DNA reads as TGTGCCAGCAGTCCTACTAGCGGAACGAACACCGGGGAGCTGTTTTTT. The encoded protein is CASSPTSGTNTGELFF. V usage is TRBV28 and J usage is TRBJ2-2; TRBD2 matches 8 bases. The germline gives CDR1 MDHEN, CDR2 SYDVKM. The CDR3 is 16 residues long. V shed 5 bases and J 0 bases; nucleotides not matched to a gene: 5.

The gene calls are TRBV27 and TRBJ1-2; D not resolved. Germline CDR1 MNHEY, CDR2 SMNVEV (reference sequence). The CDR3 contains 14 residues. V was cut by 3 bases and J by 4 bases, with 12 bases left in between. The CDR3 reads CASSLNQNGYGYTF. CDR3 in DNA: TGTGCCAGCAGTTTGAACCAGAACGGCTATGGCTACACCTTC.

The V gene is TRBV27, the J gene TRBJ2-1; TRBD2 agrees at 9 bases. The CDR3 is made up of 14 amino acids. V lost 6 bases to trimming and J lost 6 bases; unmatched junction nucleotides: 6. The germline CDR1 and CDR2 sequences are MNHEY and SMNVEV (reference sequence). The CDR3 sequence is CASRRGGAVNEQFF. The CDR3 DNA follows: TGTGCCAGCAGGCGCGGGGGGGCCGTCAATGAGCAGTTCTTC.

This clone was seen a few times. The rearrangement uses TRBV5-1 and TRBJ2-7; TRBD2 matches 15 bases. The CDR3 length is 20 residues. Trimming took 0 bases from V and 0 from J; bases not matched to a gene: 10. Germline CDR1 SGHRS, CDR2 YFSETQ. CDR3 nucleotide sequence: TGCGCCAGCAGCTTGGCCGCGGGACTAGCGGGGGGAACCATCTCCTACGAGCAGTACTTC. Translated, it gives CASSLAAGLAGGTISYEQYF. The full variable domain, in which reference TRBV5-1 and TRBJ2-7 provide the parts outside the CDR3, is KAGVTQTPRYLIKTRGQQVTLSCSPISGHRSVSWYQQTPGQGLQFLFEYFSETQRNKGNFPGRFSGRQFSNSRSEMNVSTLELGDSALYLCASSLAAGLAGGTISYEQYFGPGTRLTVT.

The chain joins TRBV6-1 to TRBJ2-2, with 10 bases aligning to TRBD1. Germline V gives CDR1 MNHNS, CDR2 SASEGT. There are 15 residues in the CDR3. Losses at the gene ends were 3 bases for V and 4 bases for J; bases not matched to a gene: 2. CDR3 DNA: TGTGCCAGCAGTGACCGGGACAGGGGCACCGGGGAGCTGTTTTTT. Its translation is CASSDRDRGTGELFF.

The rearrangement uses TRBV12-3 or TRBV12-4 and TRBJ1-1; D not certain. V gave up 7 bases and J gave up 1 base, with 10 bases separating them. CDR3 length: 13 residues. This CDR3 is CASKFRENTEAFF. DNA of the CDR3: TGTGCCAGCAAGTTCCGGGAGAACACTGAAGCTTTCTTT.

The V call is TRBV3-1 (or the pseudogene TRBV3-2), the J call TRBJ1-1, with a tentative D call TRBD1 (6 bases). Germline-derived CDR1 and CDR2 are LGHDT and YNNKEL (reference sequence). V was trimmed by 3 bases and J by 5 bases, leaving 7 bases between them. This CDR3 has 12 residues. This chain's CDR3 is CASSQQGTEAFF. Here the CDR3 DNA reads TGTGCCAGCAGCCAGCAGGGGACTGAAGCTTTCTTT.

V gene TRBV5-1 combines with J gene TRBJ2-7, with D perhaps matching TRBD1 (6 bases). Germline V lookup: CDR1 SGHRS, CDR2 YFSETQ. V lost 0 bases and J lost 2, with 12 bases in between. This CDR3 is built from 15 residues. This chain's CDR3 is CASSLVGDTTYEQYF. The CDR3 region has the DNA TGCGCCAGCAGCTTGGTTGGGGACACTACCTACGAGCAGTACTTC.

This chain links TRBV6-5 with TRBJ1-1; D ambiguous. The CDR3 totals 11 residues. Trimming removed 5 bases from V and 9 bases from J, with 10 bases in between. Germline loops: CDR1 MNHEY, CDR2 SVGAGI. The CDR3 region has the DNA TGTGCCAGCAGTAACCAAAATCAAGCTTTCTTT. Translated, it gives CASSNQNQAFF.

The V call is TRBV5-5, the J call TRBJ2-7; TRBD1 agrees at 8 bases. The CDR3 is made up of 15 amino acids. Per germline, CDR1 SGHKS and CDR2 YYEKEE (reference sequence). V shed 4 bases and J 5 bases; nucleotides not matched to a gene: 11. The CDR3 loop reads CASSPPNRGIHEQYF. The CDR3 DNA follows: TGTGCCAGCAGCCCACCTAACAGGGGGATCCACGAGCAGTACTTC.

The rearrangement joins TRBV6-5 to TRBJ2-5; 12 bases are shared with TRBD2. The CDR3 consists of 15 residues. V dropped 7 bases and J dropped 5; count of bases not matched to a gene: 8. CDR1 MNHEY and CDR2 SVGAGI come from the germline V gene. The CDR3 spells CASKSSGGAWETQYF. In DNA, the CDR3 is TGTGCCAGCAAATCTAGCGGGGGGGCTTGGGAGACCCAGTACTTC.

About this clone itself: Other DNA variants within this sample encode the same CDR3. The chain recombines TRBV18 with TRBJ2-3; D is ambiguous. CDR3 length equals 12 residues. Trimming took 6 bases from V and 0 from J, leaving 4 bases between them. Germline V gene data show CDR1 as KGHSH and CDR2 as LQKENI. This CDR3 reads CASSKSTDTQYF. The CDR3 DNA reads TGTGCCAGCTCCAAGAGCACAGATACGCAGTATTTT.

The genes are TRBV27 and TRBJ1-5; 7 positions agree with TRBD1. Losses at the gene ends were 6 bases for V and 4 bases for J; bases not matched to a gene: 9. Germline V lookup: CDR1 MNHEY, CDR2 SMNVEV (reference sequence). This CDR3 spans 15 amino acids. CDR3 loop: CASSLTGELNQPQHF. For the CDR3, the DNA is TGTGCCAGCAGCCTCACAGGGGAACTAAATCAGCCCCAGCATTTT.

The chain carries TRBV11-3 and TRBJ2-2; perhaps TRBD1 as D (5 bases). Looked up from germline, CDR1 is SGHNT and CDR2 is YENEEA. The CDR3 has 14 residues. Trimming pared 6 bases from V and 1 base from J, leaving 9 bases between. The CDR3, as DNA: TGTGCCAGCAGTTCGACAGAGAACACCGGGGAGCTGTTTTTT. Protein: CASSSTENTGELFF.